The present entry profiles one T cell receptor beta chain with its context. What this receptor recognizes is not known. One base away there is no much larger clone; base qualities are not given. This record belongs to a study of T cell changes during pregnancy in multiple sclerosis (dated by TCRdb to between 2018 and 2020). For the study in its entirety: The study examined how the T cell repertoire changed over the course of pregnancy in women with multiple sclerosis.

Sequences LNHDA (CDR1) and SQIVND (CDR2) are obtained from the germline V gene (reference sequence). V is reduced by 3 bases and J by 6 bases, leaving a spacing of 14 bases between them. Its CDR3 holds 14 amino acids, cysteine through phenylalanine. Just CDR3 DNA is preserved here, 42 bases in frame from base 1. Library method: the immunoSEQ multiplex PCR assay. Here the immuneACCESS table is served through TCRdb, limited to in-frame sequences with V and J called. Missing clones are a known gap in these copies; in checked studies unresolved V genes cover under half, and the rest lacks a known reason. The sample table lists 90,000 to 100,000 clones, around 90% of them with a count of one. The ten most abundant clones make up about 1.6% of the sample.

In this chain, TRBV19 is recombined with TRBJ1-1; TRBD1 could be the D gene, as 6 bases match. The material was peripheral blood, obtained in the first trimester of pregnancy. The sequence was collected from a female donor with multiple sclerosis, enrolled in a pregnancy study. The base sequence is TGTGCCAGTAGTATTTCGCCGGGGGGCGCTGAAGCTTTCTTT. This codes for CASSISPGGAEAFF.